The next 14 T cell receptor beta chains were all read from a single sample in a study of blood T cell repertoires in COVID-19. Produced via immunoSEQ multiplex PCR; TCRdb's table is partial and in-frame only. Of around 250,000 clones in the sample, 88% are singletons; the top ten hold roughly 10%. Sequenced input: peripheral blood. These receptors were taken from an older woman with COVID-19, enrolled during active disease.

The genes are TRBV5-1 and TRBJ1-2; 7 bases fit TRBD1. Germline values: CDR1 SGHRS, CDR2 YFSETQ. V trimming: 3 bases; J trimming: 8 bases; junction bases outside the gene matches: 4. The CDR3 extends over 12 amino acids. The CDR3 is CASSYRGKGYTF. The CDR3 coding sequence is TGCGCCAGCAGCTACAGGGGAAAAGGCTACACCTTC. Full variable domain (outside the CDR3, taken from reference TRBV5-1 and TRBJ1-2): KAGVTQTPRYLIKTRGQQVTLSCSPISGHRSVSWYQQTPGQGLQFLFEYFSETQRNKGNFPGRFSGRQFSNSRSEMNVSTLELGDSALYLCASSYRGKGYTFGSGTRLTVV.

This clone is a singleton in its sample. This sequence joins TRBV6-1 and TRBJ1-2; D call uncertain. Germline V gene data show CDR1 as MNHNS and CDR2 as SASEGT. V lost 1 base to trimming and J lost 8 bases, with 8 bases between them. The CDR3 consists of 12 residues. The CDR3 reads CASSEGQMGYTF. CDR3 in DNA: TGTGCCAGCAGTGAAGGGCAGATGGGCTACACCTTC.

The chain combines TRBV6-5 with TRBJ2-2; 8 positions agree with TRBD1. In germline, CDR1 is MNHEY, CDR2 SVGAGI. The CDR3 consists of 15 residues. With 6 bases clipped from V and 4 bases from J, the junction kept 7 bases outside the gene matches. The chain's CDR3 is CASRDTGGVTGELFF. CDR3 nucleotide sequence: TGTGCCAGCAGAGATACAGGGGGAGTCACCGGGGAGCTGTTTTTT.

The chain combines TRBV4-2 with TRBJ2-1, with 7 bases identical to TRBD2. Germline values: CDR1 LGHNA, CDR2 YNFKEQ. The CDR3 extends over 15 amino acids. The J segment lost 2 bases and the V segment lost 0 bases, leaving 1 base of the junction unmatched. As DNA, the CDR3 is TGTGCCAGCAGCCAAGATGGGGGGGCCTACAATGAGCAGTTCTTC. Protein product: CASSQDGGAYNEQFF.

V usage is TRBV24-1 and J usage is TRBJ1-3; the D is unclear. The CDR3 is 14 amino acids. Germline CDR1 is KGHDR and CDR2 is SFDVKD. Trimming took off 12 bases at V and 2 bases at J, with 16 bases between the two ends. The CDR3 nucleotides are TGTGCCGCCGGCGGGGTAAGAGCTGGAAACACCATATATTTT. Encoded protein: CAAGGVRAGNTIYF.

The rearrangement uses TRBV21-1 and TRBJ1-3; whether TRBD1, the table's D call, matches the DNA was not checked. TRBV21-1 is a pseudogene. CDR3 length: 16 residues. CDR3 nucleotides: TGTGCCAGCAGCAAAGCTCGGCAGGGGCAGGGAAACACCATATATTTT. Translating gives CASSKARQGQGNTIYF.

The V and J genes are TRBV27 and TRBJ2-5; possible D gene TRBD2, 7 bases. V was cut by 5 bases and J by 4 bases, with 14 bases left in between. The CDR3 is 14 amino acids. Germline CDR1 is MNHEY and CDR2 is SMNVEV (reference sequence). CDR3: CASSILGGGETQYF. The CDR3 DNA sequence: TGTGCCAGCAGTATCCTAGGGGGGGGAGAGACCCAGTACTTC.

The chain has TRBV28 and TRBJ1-4; D might be TRBD1 (6 bases). Deletions cut 7 bases from V and 7 bases from J, with 16 bases between. The length of the CDR3 is 14 residues. Germline lookup yields CDR1 MDHEN and CDR2 SYDVKM. The CDR3 DNA reads as TGTGCCAGCAACCCGACAGGCATAATTGAAAAACTGTTTTTT. This sequence encodes CASNPTGIIEKLFF.

The chain joins TRBV5-1 to TRBJ2-6; a weak D match, TRBD1 (6 bases). V was cut by 0 bases and J by 3 bases, with 10 bases left in between. The CDR3 loop spans 16 amino acids. Germline-derived CDR1 and CDR2 are SGHRS and YFSETQ. DNA for the CDR3: TGCGCCAGCAGCTTGGGCAACAGGGTTGGGGCCAACGTCCTGACTTTC. Residues: CASSLGNRVGANVLTF. The full variable domain, its missing parts supplied by reference TRBV5-1 and TRBJ2-6, is KAGVTQTPRYLIKTRGQQVTLSCSPISGHRSVSWYQQTPGQGLQFLFEYFSETQRNKGNFPGRFSGRQFSNSRSEMNVSTLELGDSALYLCASSLGNRVGANVLTFGAGSRLTVL.

CDR3 coding DNA: TGCAGTGCTAGTCAGACTTGGACTGAAGCTTTCTTT. Amino acids: CSASQTWTEAFF. The chain is built from TRBV20-1 and TRBJ1-1; D not certain. CDR3 length: 12 amino acids. Germline CDR1 DFQATT, CDR2 SNEGSKA (reference sequence). Trimming took off 3 bases at V and 5 bases at J, with 10 bases between the two ends.

The chain employs TRBV6-6 and TRBJ1-5, with a tentative D call TRBD1 (6 bases). V dropped 6 bases and J dropped 0 bases, with 12 bases sitting between them. The germline V gene encodes CDR1 MNHNY and CDR2 SVGAGI (reference sequence). This CDR3 is 15 amino acids long. This CDR3 reads CASSQQGNSNQPQHF. The CDR3 DNA reads TGTGCCAGCAGCCAACAGGGAAATAGCAATCAGCCCCAGCATTTT.

The chain has TRBV24-1 and TRBJ2-5, with a weak D call TRBD1 (9 bases). The V gene's germline CDR1 is KGHDR and CDR2 SFDVKD. The V gene lost 5 bases and the J gene lost 2 bases, with 17 bases spanning the gap. The CDR3 totals 16 residues. CDR3 DNA sequence: TGTGCCACCAGTGCCCCGGGGGGGACAGGGCAAGAGACCCAGTACTTC. It codes for CATSAPGGTGQETQYF.

At least ten counts were recorded for this clone. Relative to the germline gene, one junction end is altered; a read error may explain this. The chain links TRBV7-2 to TRBJ1-6; possibly TRBD1 for D (6 bases). This CDR3 is built from 16 residues. Germline values: CDR1 SGHTA, CDR2 FQGNSA. The CDR3 DNA reads TGTGCCAGCAGCCCGAGACAGGCAGGGGATAACTCACCCCTCCACTTT. Translation: CASSPRQAGDNSPLHF.

The rearrangement links TRBV7-8 to TRBJ2-7; no firm D call. Germline-derived CDR1 and CDR2 are SGHVS and FQNEAQ. The CDR3 extends over 14 amino acids. V dropped 2 bases and J dropped 5 bases, with 13 bases sitting between them. The CDR3 region is CASSLKPPRNEQYF. For the CDR3, the DNA is TGTGCCAGCAGCTTAAAACCACCCAGGAACGAGCAGTACTTC.